A selection of T cell receptor beta chains follows, all from one sample in a study of shared clonotypes between healthy human individuals. Using immunoSEQ multiplex PCR, the repertoire was profiled, and TCRdb retains in-frame clones only, with some absent. The repertoire consists of 180,000 or so clones, with just under 95% occurring once and the leading ten covering 0.067%. The sequenced sample was naive CD4+ T cells sorted from blood. These receptors originate from a woman aged 30 to 39 in good health. The CDR3 runs from the conserved cysteine through the conserved F or W. A D gene is named only where the DNA matches it firmly. The size of a clone is reported for some rows only, either as once, few or many, or as a class for expanded clones.

TRBJ2-1 | TRBV2 | - | - | - | CASSSSASFYNEQFF
TRBJ2-7 | TRBV2 | - | - | TGTGCCAGCAGTGAGACAACCTACGAGCAGTACTTC | CASSETTYEQYF
TRBJ2-7 | TRBV29-1 | - | TRBD1 | TGCAGCGTCGCGGAGGGACAGGGCATCCACGAGCAGTACTTC | CSVAEGQGIHEQYF
TRBJ1-5 | TRBV28 | once | TRBD1 | TGTGCCAGCAGTTTAAGATACAGGGGTAGGATAAATCAGCCCCAGCATTTT | CASSLRYRGRINQPQHF
TRBJ1-5 | TRBV28 | - | - | TGTGCCAGCAGTTTTGACGCTGACTTCGGGCAGCCCCAGCATTTT | CASSFDADFGQPQHF
TRBJ2-3 | TRBV12-5 | - | TRBD2 | TGTGCTAGTGGTTTGGGGACTAGCGGGGGCACAGATACGCAGTATTTT | CASGLGTSGGTDTQYF
TRBJ2-2 | TRBV5-4 | - | TRBD2 | TGTGCCAGCAGCACCGCCGGGCTAGCGGAAAACACCGGGGAGCTGTTTTTT | CASSTAGLAENTGELFF
TRBJ1-1 | TRBV6-5 | - | TRBD1 | TGTGCCAGCAGTTACGGTGTAGGGGGCGGTCTGGCTGAAGCTTTCTTT | CASSYGVGGGLAEAFF
TRBJ2-7 | TRBV2 | - | TRBD2 | TGTGCCAGCAGTCCCAATAGCGGGGGCGGCTACGAGCAGTACTTC | CASSPNSGGGYEQYF
TRBJ2-7 | TRBV11-2 | - | TRBD2 | TGTGCCAGCAGCTTAGTATCGAGCGGGAGAATTTTC | CASSLVSSGRIF
TRBJ1-1 | TRBV29-1 | - | - | TGCAGCGTTGCGGGGGCATATACTGAAGCTTTCTTT | CSVAGAYTEAFF
TRBJ1-5 | TRBV6-1 | - | TRBD1 | TGTGCCAGCAACGGCCGGGACAGGGGGGGGGAACCCCAGCATTTT | CASNGRDRGGEPQHF
TRBJ1-5 | TRBV15 | - | - | TGTGCCACCAGCCCTGGGGTTAGCAATCAGCCCCAGCATTTT | CATSPGVSNQPQHF
TRBJ2-7 | TRBV19 | once | - | TGTGCCAGTAGTCCCTCCCGGACGGAGAGCTCCTACGAGCAGTACTTC | CASSPSRTESSYEQYF
TRBJ2-7 | TRBV11-2 | - | - | TGTGCCAGCAGCTTGGGGCAGCAATACGAGCAGTACTTC | CASSLGQQYEQYF
TRBJ1-1 | TRBV28 | - | - | TGTGCCAGCAGTTTTTACCGGGACACTGAAGCTTTCTTT | CASSFYRDTEAFF
TRBJ2-2 | TRBV6-5 | - | TRBD1 | TGTGCCAGCAGGACCGACAGGGGGCACACCGGGGAGCTGTTTTTT | CASRTDRGHTGELFF
TRBJ2-1 | TRBV28 | - | TRBD2 | TGTGCCAGCAGTTTCCCTGGACTAGTCTACAATGAGCAGTTCTTC | CASSFPGLVYNEQFF
TRBJ1-5 | TRBV2 | - | - | TGTGCCAGCAGTGGGGGCAGCCGCAATCAGCCCCAGCATTTT | CASSGGSRNQPQHF
TRBJ2-5 | TRBV18 | - | - | TGTGCCAGCTCAACGAACTACCAAGAGACCCAGTACTTC | CASSTNYQETQYF
TRBJ1-4 | TRBV6-6 | - | - | TGTGCCAGCAGTTACGGAGCACGGGCTAATGAAAAACTGTTTTTT | CASSYGARANEKLFF
TRBJ1-5 | TRBV19 | - | - | TGTGCCAGTAGAGGACCGGGCCAGAGCAATCAGCCCCAGCATTTT | CASRGPGQSNQPQHF
TRBJ2-7 | TRBV4-1 | - | - | TGCGCCAGCAGCCGACCTGCGGCCCACGAGCAGTACTTC | CASSRPAAHEQYF
TRBJ2-7 | TRBV18 | - | TRBD2 | TGTGCCAGCTCACCAACAGCGGGAGAGACCTACGAGCAGTACTTC | CASSPTAGETYEQYF
TRBJ1-1 | TRBV18 | - | - | TGTGCCAGCTCACCTAACGGGTTGCGAACCCTGAACACTGAAGCTTTCTTT | CASSPNGLRTLNTEAFF
TRBJ1-1 | TRBV20-1 | once | TRBD1 | TGCAGTGCTATCCTCGACAGGGGTGCTTTCTTT | CSAILDRGAFF
TRBJ1-2 | TRBV7-9 | - | TRBD1 | TGTGCCAGCAGCTGGACAGGGGACCATGGCTACACCTTC | CASSWTGDHGYTF
TRBJ2-7 | TRBV6-1 | - | - | TGTGCCAGCAGGTTGCGGGGTTCCTACGAGCAGTACTTC | CASRLRGSYEQYF
TRBJ2-7 | TRBV14 | - | TRBD1 | TGTGCCAGCAGCGCCTCACAGGGGGCGTCCTACGAGCAGTACTTC | CASSASQGASYEQYF
TRBJ2-6 | TRBV11-2 | - | - | TGTGCCAGCAGCTTAGATCACTCTGGGGCCAACGTCCTGACTTTC | CASSLDHSGANVLTF
TRBJ2-7 | TRBV28 | - | - | TGTGCCAGCAGTCCATCAAGACAGCCCTACGAGCAGTACTTC | CASSPSRQPYEQYF
TRBJ2-2 | TRBV14 | - | - | TGTGCCAGCAGCCCACAAAGGGGGGAAACCGGGGAGCTGTTTTTT | CASSPQRGETGELFF
TRBJ1-5 | TRBV6-6 | - | - | TGTGCCAGCAGCCCTCCGGACAGAAATCAGCCCCAGCATTTT | CASSPPDRNQPQHF
TRBJ2-7 | TRBV4-2 | few | - | TGTGCCAGCAACCCCTACGAGCAGTACTTC | CASNPYEQYF
TRBJ2-1 | TRBV4-1 | - | TRBD2 | TGCGCCAGCAGCCAAGAGGGTAGCGGGAGGGCCAGAGAGCAGTTCTTC | CASSQEGSGRAREQFF
TRBJ2-7 | TRBV29-1 | - | - | TGCAGCGTTGAAGCGGGGGGCTTCCACGAGCAGTACTTC | CSVEAGGFHEQYF
TRBJ2-7 | TRBV18 | - | TRBD2 | TGTGCCAGCTCACCAAGTGGTAGCGGGAGAGGCGAGCAGTACTTC | CASSPSGSGRGEQYF
TRBJ1-2 | TRBV6-5 | - | TRBD1 | TGTGCCAGCAGGGGGGACAGGGGGCGCGGAGGCTACACCTTC | CASRGDRGRGGYTF
TRBJ1-1 | TRBV5-1 | - | - | TGCGCCAGCAGCCCCCCCGGGGGAGGGGGGGTGAACACTGAAGCTTTCTTT | CASSPPGGGGVNTEAFF
TRBJ1-1 | TRBV25-1 | - | - | TGTGCCAGCAGTGAATCGGCCACATCAGGGAGGACTGAAGCTTTCTTT | CASSESATSGRTEAFF
TRBJ2-7 | TRBV11-2 | - | - | TGTGCCAGCAGCTTCCAGTATCACGAGCAGTACTTC | CASSFQYHEQYF
TRBJ2-1 | TRBV5-1 | - | TRBD2 | TGCGCCAGCAGCTTGGTGCTAGCGGGTGGATACAATGAGCAGTTCTTC | CASSLVLAGGYNEQFF
TRBJ1-1 | TRBV4-1 | - | TRBD1 | TGCGCCAGCAGCCAGCCGGGACAGGGGGCAAAAGTGGTATCTGAAGCTTTCTTT | CASSQPGQGAKVVSEAFF